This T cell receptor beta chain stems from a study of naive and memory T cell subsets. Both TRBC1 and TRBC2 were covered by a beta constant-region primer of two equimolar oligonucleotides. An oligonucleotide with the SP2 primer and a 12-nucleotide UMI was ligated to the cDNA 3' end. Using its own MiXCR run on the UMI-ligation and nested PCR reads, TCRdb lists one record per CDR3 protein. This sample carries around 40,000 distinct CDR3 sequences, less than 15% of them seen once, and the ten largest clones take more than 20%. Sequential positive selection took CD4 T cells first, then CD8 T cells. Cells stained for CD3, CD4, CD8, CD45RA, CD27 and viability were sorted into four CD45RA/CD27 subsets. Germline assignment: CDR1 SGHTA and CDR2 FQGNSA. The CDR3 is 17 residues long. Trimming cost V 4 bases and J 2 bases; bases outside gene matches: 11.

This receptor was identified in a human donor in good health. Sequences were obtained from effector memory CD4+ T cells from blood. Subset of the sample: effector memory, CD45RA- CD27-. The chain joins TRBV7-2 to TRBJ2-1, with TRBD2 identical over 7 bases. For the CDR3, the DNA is TGTGCCAGCAGCTCAAGTAGCGGGCCGATCGCCTACAATGAGCAGTTCTTC. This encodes CASSSSSGPIAYNEQFF. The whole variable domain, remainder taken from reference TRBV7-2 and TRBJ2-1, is GAGVSQSPSNKVTEKGKDVELRCDPISGHTALYWYRQSLGQGLEFLIYFQGNSAPDKSGLPSDRFSAERTGGSVSTLTIQRTQQEDSAVYLCASSSSSGPIAYNEQFFGPGTRLTVL.